The T cell receptor beta chain under discussion was sequenced for a study of blood T cell repertoires in COVID-19. Study overall: The origin of the acute and convalescent COVID-19 samples was the United States, Italy and Spain. From T cells, B-cell-depleted T cells, or PBMCs came the material, which was cDNA or gDNA.

The CDR3 has 14 residues. With V trimmed by 6 bases and J by 5 bases, 5 bases remained unmatched. The germline V gene encodes CDR1 MDHEN and CDR2 SYDVKM. Clones were read by immunoSEQ multiplex PCR, and TCRdb kept only the in-frame ones, dropping some. The sample includes under 350,000 clones, approximately 82% of them seen just once. V and J are TRBV28 and TRBJ1-5; 9 nucleotides align to TRBD1. The TCR comes from a man aged 60 to 69 who had recovered from COVID-19. The material sequenced was peripheral blood. Here the CDR3 DNA reads TGTGCCAGCAGCCTAACAGGGGGCCATCAGCCCCAGCATTTT. Encoded protein: CASSLTGGHQPQHF.